This T cell receptor beta chain derives from a study of OX40 agonist ivuxolimab in advanced cancers. As for the study in general: A partial response was reached by three patients: one with hepatocellular carcinoma and two with cutaneous melanoma.

In regard to this clone: Antigen unknown.

Study results and limitations: At doses 0.1 to 3.0 mg/kg, CD4+ and CD8+ clones expanded.

Researchers took blood at baseline, on cycle 4 day 1, and on cycle 7 day 1. This CDR3 comprises 16 residues. CDR1 and CDR2 (germline): SGHTA, FQGTGA. V dropped 0 bases and J dropped 2 bases, with 11 bases sitting between them. Libraries were prepared by immunoSEQ multiplex PCR; TCRdb keeps only in-frame clonotypes and omits some of them. The data contain 45,000 to 70,000 clones, 83% of them seen just once; the ten biggest clones take up 3% to 3.5%. The receptor's source is an adult with an advanced solid tumor such as melanoma, head and neck, liver or kidney cancer. The chain has TRBV7-3 and TRBJ2-1; the D is unclear. This material consisted of CD4+ or CD8+ T cells sorted from blood, taken in a trial of the OX40 agonist ivuxolimab. CDR3 coding DNA: TGTGCCAGCAGCTTAACTGGCGGAAGTCCCTACAATGAGCAGTTCTTC. It yields the protein CASSLTGGSPYNEQFF.